Listed below are T cell receptor beta chains from one sample, sequenced in a study of identical twins. TCRdb independently ran MiXCR on the 5' RACE reads; one entry per CDR3 protein. The repertoire holds hundreds of thousands of distinct CDR3 sequences, with 5.5% to 7.5% as singletons. Sequences were obtained from naive T cells sorted from blood. These receptors originate from a man younger than 35 in good health. Both conserved end residues are part of each CDR3. Fields, in order: CDR3 length, V gene, J gene, clone size, CDR3 protein. The size field is filled for only some rows; it gives once, few, many or a size class.

length: 19; V: TRBV7-6; J: TRBJ2-2; size: -; CDR3: CASSLEAPRTGGNTGELFF
length: 16; V: TRBV27; J: TRBJ2-4; size: -; CDR3: CASSQVNRARGNIQYF
length: 16; V: TRBV7-9; J: TRBJ2-4; size: few; CDR3: CASSLVSGVAKNIQYF
length: 14; V: TRBV7-9; J: TRBJ1-1; size: many; CDR3: CASSFLGGSTEAFF
length: 16; V: TRBV5-1; J: TRBJ1-6; size: few; CDR3: CASSLRSSSYNSPLHF
length: 13; V: TRBV29-1; J: TRBJ2-7; size: many; CDR3: CSVADRPSYEQYF
length: 17; V: TRBV27; J: TRBJ2-3; size: -; CDR3: CASSLSALAGGTDTQYF
length: 15; V: TRBV27; J: TRBJ2-5; size: -; CDR3: CASSRHPRGGETQYF
length: 14; V: TRBV12-3/TRBV12-4; J: TRBJ2-1; size: many; CDR3: CASSSSDAEREQFF
length: 16; V: TRBV11-2; J: TRBJ2-5; size: -; CDR3: CASSLPLAGGLETQYF
length: 16; V: TRBV12-3/TRBV12-4; J: TRBJ2-5; size: many; CDR3: CASSLGTPWGQETQYF
length: 16; V: TRBV5-1; J: TRBJ2-1; size: many; CDR3: CASSPGREANYNEQFF
length: 17; V: TRBV5-1; J: TRBJ2-1; size: few; CDR3: CASSWGSGTALLREQFF
length: 16; V: TRBV4-1; J: TRBJ2-1; size: many; CDR3: CASSHPGASGSYEQFF
length: 14; V: TRBV7-9; J: TRBJ2-1; size: many; CDR3: CASSSSGAWYEQFF
length: 16; V: TRBV5-1; J: TRBJ2-2; size: -; CDR3: CASSFLQDINTGELFF
length: 13; V: TRBV20-1; J: TRBJ2-1; size: -; CDR3: CSALDGFYNEQFF
length: 13; V: TRBV20-1; J: TRBJ1-4; size: many; CDR3: CSANIPPNEKLFF
length: 15; V: TRBV12-3/TRBV12-4; J: TRBJ2-2; size: -; CDR3: CASSLYGQDPGELFF
length: 15; V: TRBV6-2/TRBV6-3; J: TRBJ1-5; size: many; CDR3: CASSFSGASNQPQHF
length: 16; V: TRBV3-1; J: TRBJ2-7; size: many; CDR3: CASSQDYSTSSYEQYF
length: 14; V: TRBV12-3/TRBV12-4; J: TRBJ2-1; size: few; CDR3: CASSETSGSNVKFF
length: 16; V: TRBV28; J: TRBJ2-6; size: many; CDR3: CASSLLSLSGANVLTF
length: 17; V: TRBV11-2; J: TRBJ2-3; size: many; CDR3: CASSSGGGGRGGDTQYF
length: 20; V: TRBV11-2; J: TRBJ2-1; size: -; CDR3: CASGDQGQGGGTSSYNEQFF
length: 12; V: TRBV7-6; J: TRBJ2-1; size: few; CDR3: CASSSSGVEQFF
length: 14; V: TRBV7-9; J: TRBJ2-7; size: few; CDR3: CASSLSGNYYEQYF
length: 15; V: TRBV4-1; J: TRBJ1-1; size: -; CDR3: CASSQEGGLMGEAFF
length: 13; V: TRBV15; J: TRBJ2-5; size: few; CDR3: CATSRGKLETQYF
length: 12; V: TRBV29-1; J: TRBJ2-5; size: few; CDR3: CSGAGGQETQYF
length: 13; V: TRBV12-3/TRBV12-4; J: TRBJ2-3; size: few; CDR3: CASSLERLIGQYF
length: 16; V: TRBV11-1; J: TRBJ2-1; size: -; CDR3: CASSLAGVRVYNEQFF
length: 15; V: TRBV7-6; J: TRBJ2-3; size: -; CDR3: CASSLKAGYTDTQYF
length: 14; V: TRBV5-1; J: TRBJ2-5; size: few; CDR3: CASSLARTDETQYF
length: 13; V: TRBV20-1; J: TRBJ2-1; size: -; CDR3: CSARDWGSNEQFF
length: 16; V: TRBV29-1; J: TRBJ2-3; size: many; CDR3: CSVQGQVDQSTDTQYF
length: 15; V: TRBV20-1; J: TRBJ2-3; size: many; CDR3: CSAPDSGTVTDTQYF
length: 14; V: TRBV10-2; J: TRBJ2-3; size: -; CDR3: CASTLDRDGDTQYF
length: 21; V: TRBV6-2/TRBV6-3; J: TRBJ1-6; size: few; CDR3: CASSPYGQDWWGSSYNSPLHF
length: 13; V: TRBV12-5; J: TRBJ2-1; size: few; CDR3: CASQGISYNEQFF
length: 14; V: TRBV30; J: TRBJ1-2; size: -; CDR3: CACQGGGRNYGYTF
length: 14; V: TRBV30; J: TRBJ1-2; size: -; CDR3: CAWSVDRDSYGYTF
length: 16; V: TRBV9; J: TRBJ2-1; size: many; CDR3: CASSVEGGRLYNEQFF
length: 13; V: TRBV29-1; J: TRBJ2-1; size: many; CDR3: CSVEGPSVSEQFF
length: 16; V: TRBV5-1; J: TRBJ2-1; size: -; CDR3: CASSLVADSSYNEQFF
length: 18; V: TRBV3-1; J: TRBJ1-2; size: -; CDR3: CASSQELSGQGTNYGYTF
length: 15; V: TRBV28; J: TRBJ2-7; size: -; CDR3: CASLNRTGSSYEQYF
length: 17; V: TRBV25-1; J: TRBJ1-3; size: many; CDR3: CASSSKGRGLSGNTIYF